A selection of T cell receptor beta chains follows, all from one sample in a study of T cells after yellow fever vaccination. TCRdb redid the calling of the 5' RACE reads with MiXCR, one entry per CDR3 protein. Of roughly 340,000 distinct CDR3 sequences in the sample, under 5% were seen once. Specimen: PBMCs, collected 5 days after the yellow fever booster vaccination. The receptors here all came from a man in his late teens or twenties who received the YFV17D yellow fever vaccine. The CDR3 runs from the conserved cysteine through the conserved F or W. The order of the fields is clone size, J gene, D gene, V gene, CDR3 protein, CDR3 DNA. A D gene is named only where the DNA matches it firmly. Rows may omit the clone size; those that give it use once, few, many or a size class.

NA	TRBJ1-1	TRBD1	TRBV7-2	CASSAGRQGATRGTEAFF	TGTGCCAGCAGCGCAGGACGACAGGGGGCGACCAGAGGCACTGAAGCTTTCTTT
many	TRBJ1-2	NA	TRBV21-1	CASISERYTF	TGTGCCAGCATTTCGGAGCGCTACACCTTC
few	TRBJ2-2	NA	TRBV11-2	CASSLVAGPTGELFF	TGTGCCAGCAGCTTAGTCGCAGGGCCCACCGGGGAGCTGTTTTTT
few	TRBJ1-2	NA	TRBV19	CASSTLLTPPNYGYTF	TGTGCCAGTAGTACCCTCCTGACACCTCCTAACTATGGCTACACCTTC
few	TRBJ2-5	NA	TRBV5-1	CASSFGTIEETQYF	TGCGCCAGCAGCTTTGGGACAATCGAAGAGACCCAGTACTTC
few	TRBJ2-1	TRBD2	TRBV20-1	CSAAPSGDNEQFF	TGCAGTGCAGCCCCTAGCGGGGACAATGAGCAGTTCTTC
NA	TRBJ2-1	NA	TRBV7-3	CASSVTGSVEQFF	TGTGCCAGCAGCGTAACAGGGTCGGTTGAGCAGTTCTTC
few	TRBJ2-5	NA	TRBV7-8	CASSRTTGRETQYF	TGTGCCAGCAGCCGTACTACAGGGAGAGAGACCCAGTACTTC
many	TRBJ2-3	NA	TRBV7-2	CASRPTGTGTDTQYF	TGTGCCAGCAGGCCAACAGGAACGGGAACAGATACGCAGTATTTT
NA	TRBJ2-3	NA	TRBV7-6	CASSRGGAAGADTQYF	TGTGCCAGCAGCAGGGGCGGGGCCGCTGGAGCGGATACGCAGTATTTT
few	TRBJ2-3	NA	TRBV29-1	CSGGAGETDTQYF	TGCAGCGGGGGAGCAGGGGAGACAGATACGCAGTATTTT
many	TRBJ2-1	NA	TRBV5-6	CASSFRGNEQFF	TGTGCCAGCAGCTTCAGGGGCAATGAGCAGTTCTTC
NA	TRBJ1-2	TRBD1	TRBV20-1	CSAQRLGGSGYTF	TGCAGTGCCCAGAGGTTAGGGGGCTCTGGCTACACCTTC
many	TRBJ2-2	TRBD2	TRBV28	CASSFGGTYPGRELFF	TGTGCCAGCAGTTTCGGGGGGACCTATCCAGGCCGGGAGCTGTTTTTT
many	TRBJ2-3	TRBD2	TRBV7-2	CASSRNSGGVGDTQYF	TGTGCCAGCAGCCGAAATAGCGGGGGAGTCGGAGATACGCAGTATTTT
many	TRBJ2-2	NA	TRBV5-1	CASSSTRANTGELFF	TGCGCCAGCAGCTCTACTAGGGCGAACACCGGGGAGCTGTTTTTT
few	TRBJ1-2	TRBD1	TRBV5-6	CASVFRGGIYGYTF	TGTGCCAGCGTATTCAGGGGGGGAATCTATGGCTACACCTTC
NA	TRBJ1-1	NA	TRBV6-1	CASRYLMNTEAFF	TGTGCCAGCAGGTACCTGATGAACACTGAAGCTTTCTTT
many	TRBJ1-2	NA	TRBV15	CATSEGLDYGYTF	TGTGCCACCAGCGAGGGGTTGGACTATGGCTACACCTTC
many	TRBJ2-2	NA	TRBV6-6	CASSYSSTGELFF	TGTGCCAGCAGTTATTCATCCACCGGGGAGCTGTTTTTT
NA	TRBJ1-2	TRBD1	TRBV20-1	CSARNPKDRPYLGYTF	TGCAGTGCTAGAAACCCCAAGGACAGGCCCTACCTAGGCTACACCTTC
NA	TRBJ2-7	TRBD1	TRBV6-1	CASIPGQGYEQYF	TGTGCCAGCATCCCTGGACAGGGCTACGAGCAGTACTTC
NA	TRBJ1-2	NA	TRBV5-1	CASSATVNYGYTF	TGCGCCAGCAGCGCGACAGTTAACTATGGCTACACCTTC
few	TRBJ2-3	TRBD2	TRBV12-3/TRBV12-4	CASSSRTSGYTDTQYF	TGTGCCAGCAGTTCCAGGACTAGCGGGTACACAGATACGCAGTATTTT
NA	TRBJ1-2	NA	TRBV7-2	CASSLAAGDGYTF	TGTGCCAGCAGCTTGGCGGCCGGGGATGGCTACACCTTC
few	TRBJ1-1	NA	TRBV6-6	CASRLGRENTEAFF	TGTGCCAGCAGGCTAGGCAGGGAGAACACTGAAGCTTTCTTT
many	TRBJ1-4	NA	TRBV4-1	CASSADGTREKLFF	TGCGCCAGCAGCGCCGACGGGACTCGTGAAAAACTGTTTTTT
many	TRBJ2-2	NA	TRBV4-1	CASSQEGGPNTGELFF	TGCGCCAGCAGCCAAGAAGGTGGGCCGAACACCGGGGAGCTGTTTTTT
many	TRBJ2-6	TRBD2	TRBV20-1	CSALASSSGANVLTF	TGCAGTGCACTAGCGTCGAGCTCTGGGGCCAACGTCCTGACTTTC
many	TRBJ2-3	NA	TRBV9	CASSVGRKIPDTQYF	TGTGCCAGCAGCGTAGGACGGAAGATCCCAGATACGCAGTATTTT
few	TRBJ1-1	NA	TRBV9	CASSVGMAASSSTEAFF	TGTGCCAGCAGCGTAGGCATGGCAGCGTCTTCGAGCACTGAAGCTTTCTTT
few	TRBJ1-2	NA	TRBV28	CASSLNGAGTF	TGTGCCAGCAGTTTAAACGGGGCGGGGACCTTC
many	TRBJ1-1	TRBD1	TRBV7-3	CASSPGTGGLEAFF	TGTGCCAGCAGCCCAGGGACAGGGGGTTTAGAAGCTTTCTTT
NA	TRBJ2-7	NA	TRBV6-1	CAIEVRGLYEQYF	TGTGCCATCGAAGTAAGGGGTCTCTACGAGCAGTACTTC
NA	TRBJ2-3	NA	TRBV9	CASSVRGGASTDTQYF	TGTGCCAGCAGCGTCCGTGGGGGGGCCAGCACAGATACGCAGTATTTT
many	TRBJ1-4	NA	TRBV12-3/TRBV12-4	CASSRTPSANEKLFF	TGTGCCAGCAGTAGGACACCCTCGGCTAATGAAAAACTGTTTTTT
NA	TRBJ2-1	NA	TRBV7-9	CASSLGRKGLLPPASYNEQFF	TGTGCCAGCAGCTTAGGTAGGAAGGGCCTCCTTCCCCCTGCATCCTACAATGAGCAGTTCTTC
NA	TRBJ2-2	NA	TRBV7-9	CASSPSAGRGTGELFF	TGTGCCAGCAGCCCATCTGCGGGGAGGGGGACCGGGGAGCTGTTTTTT
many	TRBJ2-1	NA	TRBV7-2	CASSQATSRYNEQFF	TGTGCCAGCAGCCAAGCCACTAGCCGGTACAATGAGCAGTTCTTC
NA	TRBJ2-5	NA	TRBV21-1	CASSKEERGANQETQYF	TGTGCCAGCAGCAAAGAGGAGCGGGGGGCTAACCAAGAGACCCAGTACTTC
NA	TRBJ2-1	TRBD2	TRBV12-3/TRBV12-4	CASRPGTSGFAEQFF	TGTGCCAGCAGGCCCGGGACTAGCGGATTTGCTGAGCAGTTCTTC
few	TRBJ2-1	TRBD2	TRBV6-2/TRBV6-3	CASSGTSGGGEQFF	TGTGCCAGCAGTGGGACTAGCGGGGGTGGTGAGCAGTTCTTC
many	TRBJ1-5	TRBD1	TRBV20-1	CSAREQGGQPQHF	TGCAGTGCTAGAGAGCAGGGGGGCCAGCCCCAGCATTTT
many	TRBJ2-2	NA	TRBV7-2	CASSSGPYTGELFF	TGTGCCAGCAGCTCGGGACCGTACACCGGGGAGCTGTTTTTT
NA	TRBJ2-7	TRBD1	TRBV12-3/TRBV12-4	CASSSRDRARREQYF	TGTGCCAGCAGCTCCCGGGACAGGGCCAGGAGGGAGCAGTACTTC
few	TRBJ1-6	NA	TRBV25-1	CASSEEGPIAPLHF	TGTGCCAGCAGTGAGGAGGGGCCCATAGCACCCCTCCACTTT
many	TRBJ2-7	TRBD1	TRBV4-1	CASSLLGQGNEQYF	TGCGCCAGCAGCCTCTTGGGACAGGGGAACGAGCAGTACTTC
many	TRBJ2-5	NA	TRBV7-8	CASSLVLGSETQYF	TGTGCCAGCAGCTTAGTTCTGGGGTCGGAGACCCAGTACTTC
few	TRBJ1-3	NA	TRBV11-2	CASRLASGNTIYF	TGTGCCAGCAGACTGGCGTCGGGAAACACCATATATTTT
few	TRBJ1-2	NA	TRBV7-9	CASSLGEGSYGYTF	TGTGCCAGCAGCTTGGGGGAGGGTTCCTATGGCTACACCTTC